Listed below are T cell receptor beta chains from one sample, sequenced in a study of spatial heterogeneity in lung cancer. Each CDR3 protein is one row after TCRdb ran MiXCR on the 5' RACE reads. The table has about 92,000 distinct CDR3 sequences, less than 15% seen once. Sequenced material: PBMCs, taken at surgery. All receptors derive from a male donor with early-stage non-small cell lung cancer. The CDR3 runs from the conserved cysteine through the conserved F or W. The D gene is left open where the match is weak. Expanded clones are given a class, and other clones once, few, many or no size at all.

D gene: .; J gene: TRBJ2-5; V gene: TRBV29-1; clone size: few; CDR3 DNA: TGCAGCGTTGAAAAATTCCGGGACGGGGAAGAGACCCAGTACTTC; CDR3 protein: CSVEKFRDGEETQYF
D gene: TRBD2; J gene: TRBJ2-2; V gene: TRBV11-2; clone size: few; CDR3 DNA: TGTGCCAGCAGCTTGCGGTCCGGGACTAGTCCCGGGGAGCTGTTTTTT; CDR3 protein: CASSLRSGTSPGELFF
D gene: TRBD1; J gene: TRBJ1-2; V gene: TRBV15; clone size: few; CDR3 DNA: TGTGCCACCAGCCGTAAGCGGACAGGGGGCGGTGATGGCTACACCTTC; CDR3 protein: CATSRKRTGGGDGYTF
D gene: TRBD1; J gene: TRBJ2-7; V gene: TRBV20-1; clone size: .; CDR3 DNA: TGCAGTGCTAGAACTTCTCGGACAGGGAACGAGCAGTACTTC; CDR3 protein: CSARTSRTGNEQYF
D gene: TRBD2; J gene: TRBJ2-1; V gene: TRBV6-2/TRBV6-3; clone size: few; CDR3 DNA: TGTGCCAGCAGCCACCCGGGCAGGGAGGGAAATGAGCAGTTCTTC; CDR3 protein: CASSHPGREGNEQFF
D gene: TRBD1; J gene: TRBJ2-3; V gene: TRBV28; clone size: few; CDR3 DNA: TGTGCCAGCAGTTTCCAAGACAGGGCAAGGGATACGCAGTATTTT; CDR3 protein: CASSFQDRARDTQYF
D gene: TRBD2; J gene: TRBJ2-3; V gene: TRBV29-1; clone size: few; CDR3 DNA: TGCAGCGTTGCGACTAGCGGGAGGGAGGCAGATACGCAGTATTTT; CDR3 protein: CSVATSGREADTQYF
D gene: TRBD2; J gene: TRBJ2-7; V gene: TRBV23-1; clone size: few; CDR3 DNA: TGCGCCAGCAGTCAATCGAGCCAGCGGGGGCCCTACGAGCAGTACTTC; CDR3 protein: CASSQSSQRGPYEQYF
D gene: TRBD2; J gene: TRBJ2-1; V gene: TRBV6-2/TRBV6-3; clone size: .; CDR3 DNA: TGTGCCAGCAGTTTATCGGGACTAGTTCCGAATGAGCAGTTCTTC; CDR3 protein: CASSLSGLVPNEQFF
D gene: .; J gene: TRBJ2-7; V gene: TRBV6-6; clone size: few; CDR3 DNA: TGTGCCAGCAGCGACAGGCCCCCTTTTGCCTACGAGCAGTACTTC; CDR3 protein: CASSDRPPFAYEQYF
D gene: TRBD1; J gene: TRBJ1-4; V gene: TRBV27; clone size: .; CDR3 DNA: TGTGCCAGCAGTCTTTACCCACAGGGGTCAAGTGAAAAACTGTTTTTT; CDR3 protein: CASSLYPQGSSEKLFF
D gene: TRBD2; J gene: TRBJ2-3; V gene: TRBV4-1; clone size: .; CDR3 DNA: TGCGCCAGCAGCCAGACACTAGCGGGAGGTCCCCAAGGAGATACGCAGTATTTT; CDR3 protein: CASSQTLAGGPQGDTQYF
D gene: TRBD2; J gene: TRBJ2-5; V gene: TRBV7-9; clone size: .; CDR3 DNA: TGTGCCAGCAGCTTAGCCGGGAGGAGGGAGACCCAGTACTTC; CDR3 protein: CASSLAGRRETQYF
D gene: .; J gene: TRBJ1-2; V gene: TRBV6-2/TRBV6-3; clone size: many; CDR3 DNA: TGTGCCAGCAGTCGTCAGGGAAACGGCTACACCTTC; CDR3 protein: CASSRQGNGYTF
D gene: TRBD2; J gene: TRBJ2-3; V gene: TRBV14; clone size: few; CDR3 DNA: TGTGCCAGCAGCGGAGAGACTAGCTCAATCACAGATACGCAGTATTTT; CDR3 protein: CASSGETSSITDTQYF
D gene: .; J gene: TRBJ1-1; V gene: TRBV3-1; clone size: .; CDR3 DNA: TGTGCCAGCAGCCCACGGACCAGCGGCTCTGAAGCTTTCTTT; CDR3 protein: CASSPRTSGSEAFF
D gene: TRBD1; J gene: TRBJ2-3; V gene: TRBV7-2; clone size: few; CDR3 DNA: TGTGCCAGCAGCTTAGGACAGGGGGATACGCAGTATTTT; CDR3 protein: CASSLGQGDTQYF
D gene: TRBD1; J gene: TRBJ2-1; V gene: TRBV10-3; clone size: .; CDR3 DNA: TGTGCCATCAGTGAGTCTATACCAGGACAGGGTTCCTACAATGAGCAGTTCTTC; CDR3 protein: CAISESIPGQGSYNEQFF
D gene: TRBD2; J gene: TRBJ2-5; V gene: TRBV6-1; clone size: few; CDR3 DNA: TGTGCCAGCAGTGAACCCCATAGCGGGGCGGAGACCCAGTACTTC; CDR3 protein: CASSEPHSGAETQYF
D gene: TRBD1; J gene: TRBJ2-5; V gene: TRBV12-3/TRBV12-4; clone size: few; CDR3 DNA: TGTGCCAGCAGACAGACAGGGGTCCCTAGCCAGTACTTC; CDR3 protein: CASRQTGVPSQYF
D gene: TRBD1; J gene: TRBJ1-4; V gene: TRBV20-1; clone size: many; CDR3 DNA: TGCAGTGCTAGTAACCGGGACAGGGTCGAAAAACTGTTTTTT; CDR3 protein: CSASNRDRVEKLFF
D gene: TRBD2; J gene: TRBJ2-1; V gene: TRBV6-5; clone size: once; CDR3 DNA: TGTGCCAGCACCCTAGCGGGAGGGCCCTACAATGAGCAGTTCTTC; CDR3 protein: CASTLAGGPYNEQFF
D gene: .; J gene: TRBJ2-2; V gene: TRBV7-2; clone size: many; CDR3 DNA: TGTGCCAGCAGGCTGGTCACAGGGCGCGCCGGGGAGCTGTTTTTT; CDR3 protein: CASRLVTGRAGELFF